This entry lists 2 T cell receptor beta chains sequenced from one sample in a study of blood T cell repertoires in COVID-19 (dated by TCRdb to 2020 to 2021). Libraries were constructed by the immunoSEQ multiplex PCR assay. TCRdb mirrors the immuneACCESS table, restricted to in-frame sequences. Some clones are absent from its copies; in checked studies, under half trace to an unresolved V gene, and the reason for the others is unknown. Counted in this sample were approximately 470,000 clones; 75% to 90% of them appeared once. The ten top clones hold about 3% of the sample. Sample: peripheral blood. Receptors originate from a human donor in a cohort sampled during active COVID-19.

V is TRBV6-5 and J is TRBJ2-3; 8 positions agree with TRBD1. This CDR3 has 13 residues. J lost 5 bases, V lost 6 bases, and 4 bases had no gene match. The germline V gene encodes CDR1 MNHEY and CDR2 SVGAGI. The chain's CDR3 is CASSRGREDTQYF. In DNA, the CDR3 is TGTGCCAGCAGCAGGGGGCGGGAAGATACGCAGTATTTT.

The CDR3, as DNA: TGTGCCAGCAGCGTAGTCCCGGGACAGTACAATGAGCAGTTCTTC. It yields the protein CASSVVPGQYNEQFF. This rearrangement joins TRBV9 to TRBJ2-1; 7 positions agree with TRBD1. In germline, CDR1 is SGDLS, CDR2 YYNGEE. There are 15 residues in the CDR3. The ends lost 0 bases at V and 4 bases at J; junction bases unmatched: 4.